The 10 T cell receptor beta chains below come from one sample, sequenced in a study of metastatic and nonmetastatic thyroid tumors. TCRdb recomputed clones from the PCR reads via MiXCR. The profile shows 30,000 or so clones, around 22% of them singletons. Among the patients, none had received any treatment before thyroid surgery. Source material: blood. The origin of the receptors is a female donor with papillary thyroid cancer or a benign thyroid nodule (not recorded which). Some clones in this sample may be carry-over from other donors' samples.

This clone was seen repeatedly, ten times or more. The chain couples TRBV19 to TRBJ2-5, with D possibly TRBD1 on 5 matching bases. The ends were cut back, 3 bases at V and 2 bases at J, with 16 bases in the middle. The CDR3 is 16 amino acids. Germline V gene lookup returns CDR1 LNHDA and CDR2 SQIVND (reference sequence). Here the CDR3 reads CASSISTARAQETQYF. The CDR3 coding sequence is TGTGCCAGTAGTATTAGTACAGCCAGGGCTCAAGAGACCCAGTACTTC.

In its sample, this clone ranks as medium-sized. The chain recombines TRBV6-1 with TRBJ2-7; 9 bases are shared with TRBD1. Germline loops: CDR1 MNHNS, CDR2 SASEGT. V lost 0 bases to trimming and J lost 0 bases; unmatched junction nucleotides: 3. This CDR3 contains 16 residues. The chain's CDR3 is CASSEAEQGASYEQYF. The CDR3 DNA is TGTGCCAGCAGTGAAGCGGAACAGGGGGCCTCCTACGAGCAGTACTTC.

This clone was counted many times. The chain employs TRBV24-1 and TRBJ2-2; D gene uncertain. Trimming cost V 0 bases and J 6 bases, with 1 base left between them. The CDR3 covers 12 residues. Germline CDR1 and CDR2: KGHDR and SFDVKD. In nucleotides, the CDR3 is TGTGCCACCAGTGATTTGGCCGGGGAGCTGTTTTTT. Translation: CATSDLAGELFF.

This clone was seen ten or more times. The chain carries TRBV19 and TRBJ2-3; D remains unclear. This CDR3 has 12 residues. Germline lookup yields CDR1 LNHDA and CDR2 SQIVND (reference sequence). Between the trimmed V and J ends, which lost 10 bases and 2 bases, there was a span of 10 bases. The chain's CDR3 is CATSTDTDTQYF. The CDR3 DNA reads TGTGCCACCTCTACGGACACAGATACGCAGTATTTT.

This clone was counted many times. The V gene is TRBV11-1, the J gene TRBJ1-1; 10 positions agree with TRBD1. Germline values: CDR1 SGHAT, CDR2 FQDESV (reference sequence). The CDR3 consists of 16 residues. The ends lost 1 base at V and 0 bases at J; junction bases unmatched: 2. The CDR3 here is CASSLGQGALNTEAFF. The CDR3 coding sequence is TGTGCCAGCAGCTTAGGACAGGGGGCGTTGAACACTGAAGCTTTCTTT. Full variable domain (missing parts from reference TRBV11-1 and TRBJ1-1): EAEVAQSPRYKITEKSQAVAFWCDPISGHATLYWYRQILGQGPELLVQFQDESVVDDSQLPKDRFSAERLKGVDSTLKIQPAELGDSAMYLCASSLGQGALNTEAFFGQGTRLTVV.

A word on this clone: The junction and the germline gene differ at one end; a read error may be behind it. The V gene is TRBV20-1, the J gene TRBJ2-6, with D perhaps TRBD1 or TRBD2 (6 bases each). The CDR3 is 18 residues long. The germline CDR1 and CDR2 sequences are DFQATT and SNEGSKA (reference sequence). CDR3 in DNA: TGCATTGCTCCTCCCGGGGGCTTTTTGGGATCTGGGGCCAACGTCCTGACTTTC. Encoded protein: CIAPPGGFLGSGANVLTF.

This clone was observed at least ten times. CDR3 sequence reads: CASSNGLAGGNEQFF. The CDR3 DNA sequence: TGTGCCAGTAGTAACGGACTAGCGGGAGGGAATGAGCAGTTCTTC. The chain recombines TRBV19 with TRBJ2-1; TRBD2 matches 15 bases. The CDR3 extends over 15 amino acids. V shed 4 bases and J 7 bases; nucleotides not matched to a gene: 2. The germline V gene has CDR1 LNHDA and CDR2 SQIVND (reference sequence).

By share, this clone ranks as medium-sized. The chain has TRBV28 and TRBJ2-7; 7 positions match TRBD2. The CDR3 is made up of 16 amino acids. Unmatched junction bases numbered 10, after V lost 1 base and J lost 4 bases. Germline assignment: CDR1 MDHEN and CDR2 SYDVKM. CDR3 residues: CASSLLFPSGSYEQYF. Written as DNA, the CDR3 is TGTGCCAGCAGTTTATTGTTCCCTAGCGGATCATACGAGCAGTACTTC.

This clone was picked up many times. The chain is built from TRBV18 and TRBJ2-2; D might be TRBD1 (5 bases). V shed 3 bases and J shed 7 bases, with 18 bases lying between them. Germline values: CDR1 KGHSH, CDR2 LQKENI. The CDR3 loop spans 16 amino acids. The chain's CDR3 is CASSPYPRVHLGELFF. CDR3 bases: TGTGCCAGCTCACCGTATCCCAGGGTACACCTCGGGGAGCTGTTTTTT.

This clone was recorded a few times. One end of the junction varies from germline; a read error may be responsible. This rearrangement joins TRBV27 to TRBJ2-7; D not resolved. CDR1 and CDR2 (germline): MNHEY, SMNVEV (reference sequence). This CDR3 has 13 residues. CDR3 loop: CASSSGAGYDQYF. CDR3 DNA: TGTGCCAGCAGTTCGGGTGCAGGCTACGATCAGTACTTC.